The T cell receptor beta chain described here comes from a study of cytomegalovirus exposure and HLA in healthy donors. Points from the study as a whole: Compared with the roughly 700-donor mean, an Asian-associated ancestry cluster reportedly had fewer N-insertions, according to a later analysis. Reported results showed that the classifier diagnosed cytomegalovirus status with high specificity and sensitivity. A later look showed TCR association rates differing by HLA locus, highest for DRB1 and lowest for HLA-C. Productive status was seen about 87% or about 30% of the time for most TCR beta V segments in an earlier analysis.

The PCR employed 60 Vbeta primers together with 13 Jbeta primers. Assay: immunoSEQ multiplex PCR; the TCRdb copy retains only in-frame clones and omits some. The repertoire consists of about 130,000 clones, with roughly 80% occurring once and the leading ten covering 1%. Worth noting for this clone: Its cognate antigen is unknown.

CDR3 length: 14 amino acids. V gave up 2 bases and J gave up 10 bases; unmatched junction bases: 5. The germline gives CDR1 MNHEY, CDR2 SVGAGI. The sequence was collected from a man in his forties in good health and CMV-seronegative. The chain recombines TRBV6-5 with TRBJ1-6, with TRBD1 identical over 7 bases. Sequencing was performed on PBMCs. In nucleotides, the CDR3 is TGTGCCAGCAGTTACCAAAACAGGGGATCACCCCTCCACTTT. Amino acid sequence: CASSYQNRGSPLHF.